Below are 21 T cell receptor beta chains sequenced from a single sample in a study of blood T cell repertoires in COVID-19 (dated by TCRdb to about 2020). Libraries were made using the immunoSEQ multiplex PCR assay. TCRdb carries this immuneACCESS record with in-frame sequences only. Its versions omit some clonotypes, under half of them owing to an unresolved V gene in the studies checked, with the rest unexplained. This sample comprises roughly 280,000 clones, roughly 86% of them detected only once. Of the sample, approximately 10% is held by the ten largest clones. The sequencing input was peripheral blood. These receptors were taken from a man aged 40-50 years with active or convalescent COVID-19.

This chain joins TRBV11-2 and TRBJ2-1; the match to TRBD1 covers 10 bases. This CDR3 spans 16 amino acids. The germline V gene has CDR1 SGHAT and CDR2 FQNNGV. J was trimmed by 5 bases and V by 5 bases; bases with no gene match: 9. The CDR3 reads CASSPMDRGSDNEQFF. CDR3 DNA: TGTGCCAGCAGCCCCATGGACAGGGGGAGCGACAATGAGCAGTTCTTC.

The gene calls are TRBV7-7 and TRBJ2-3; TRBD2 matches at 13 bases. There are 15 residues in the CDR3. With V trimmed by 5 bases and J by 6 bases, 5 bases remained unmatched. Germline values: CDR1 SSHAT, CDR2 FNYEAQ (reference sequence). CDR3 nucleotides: TGTGCCAGCAGCCCCGGGACTAGCGGGGTGGATACGCAGTATTTT. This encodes CASSPGTSGVDTQYF.

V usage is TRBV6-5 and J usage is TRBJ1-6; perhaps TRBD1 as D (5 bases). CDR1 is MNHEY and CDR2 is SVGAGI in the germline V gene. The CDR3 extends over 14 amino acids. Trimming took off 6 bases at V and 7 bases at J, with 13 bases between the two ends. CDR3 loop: CASSGTSGNSPLHF. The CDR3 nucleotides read TGTGCCAGCAGCGGAACGTCAGGGAATTCACCCCTCCACTTT.

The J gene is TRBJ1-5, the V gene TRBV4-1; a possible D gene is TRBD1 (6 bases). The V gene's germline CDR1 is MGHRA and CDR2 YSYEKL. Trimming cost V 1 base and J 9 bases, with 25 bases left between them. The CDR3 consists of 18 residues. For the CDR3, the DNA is TGCGCCAGCAGCCAAGGTCCCGCCGGGAACAGGGACCCTAGGCCCCAGCATTTT. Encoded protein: CASSQGPAGNRDPRPQHF.

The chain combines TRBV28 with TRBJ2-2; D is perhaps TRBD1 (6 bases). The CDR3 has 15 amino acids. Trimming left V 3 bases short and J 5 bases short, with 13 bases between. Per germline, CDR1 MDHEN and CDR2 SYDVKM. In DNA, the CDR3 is TGTGCCAGCAGTTTTCCCAGGGGAATGACCGGGGAGCTGTTTTTT. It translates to CASSFPRGMTGELFF.

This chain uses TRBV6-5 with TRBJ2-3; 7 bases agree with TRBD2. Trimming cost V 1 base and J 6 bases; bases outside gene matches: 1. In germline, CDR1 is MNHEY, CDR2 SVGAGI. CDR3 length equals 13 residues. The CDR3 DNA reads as TGTGCCAGCAGTTACTTGGGGGGGGATACGCAGTATTTT. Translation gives CASSYLGGDTQYF.

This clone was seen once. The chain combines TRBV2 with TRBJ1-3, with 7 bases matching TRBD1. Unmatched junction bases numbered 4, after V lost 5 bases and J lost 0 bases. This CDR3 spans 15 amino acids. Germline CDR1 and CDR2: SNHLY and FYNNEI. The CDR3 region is CASSQDRISGNTIYF. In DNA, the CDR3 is TGTGCCAGCAGTCAGGACAGGATCTCTGGAAACACCATATATTTT.

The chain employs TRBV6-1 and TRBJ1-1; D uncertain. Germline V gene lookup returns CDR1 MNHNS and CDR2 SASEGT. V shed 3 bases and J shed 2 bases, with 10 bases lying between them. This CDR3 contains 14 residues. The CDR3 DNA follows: TGTGCCAGCAGTGATCTGGGCCCAAACACTGAAGCTTTCTTT. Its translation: CASSDLGPNTEAFF.

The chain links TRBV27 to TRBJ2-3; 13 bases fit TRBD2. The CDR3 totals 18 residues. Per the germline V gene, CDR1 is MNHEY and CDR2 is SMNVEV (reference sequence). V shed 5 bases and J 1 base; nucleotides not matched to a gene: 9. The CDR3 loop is CASSHTSGGASGTDTQYF. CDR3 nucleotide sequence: TGTGCCAGCAGTCATACTAGCGGGGGGGCCAGCGGCACAGATACGCAGTATTTT.

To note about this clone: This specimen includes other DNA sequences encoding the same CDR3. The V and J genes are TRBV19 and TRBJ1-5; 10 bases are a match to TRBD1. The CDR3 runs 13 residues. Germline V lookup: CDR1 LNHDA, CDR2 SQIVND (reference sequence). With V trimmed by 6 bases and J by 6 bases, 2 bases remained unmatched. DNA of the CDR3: TGTGCCAGTAGGGACAGGGGGATTCAGCCCCAGCATTTT. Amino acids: CASRDRGIQPQHF.

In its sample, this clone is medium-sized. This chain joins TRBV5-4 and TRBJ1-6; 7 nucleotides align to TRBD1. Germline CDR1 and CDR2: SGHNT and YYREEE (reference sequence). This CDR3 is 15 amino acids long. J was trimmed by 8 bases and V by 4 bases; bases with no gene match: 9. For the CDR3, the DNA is TGTGCCAGCAGCATTGGCAGGGGGAAGTATTCACCCCTCCACTTT. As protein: CASSIGRGKYSPLHF.

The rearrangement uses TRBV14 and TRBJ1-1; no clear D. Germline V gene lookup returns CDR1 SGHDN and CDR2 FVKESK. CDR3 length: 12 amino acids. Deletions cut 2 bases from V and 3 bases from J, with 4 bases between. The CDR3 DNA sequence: TGTGCCAGCAGCCAATATGACACTGAAGCTTTCTTT. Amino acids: CASSQYDTEAFF.

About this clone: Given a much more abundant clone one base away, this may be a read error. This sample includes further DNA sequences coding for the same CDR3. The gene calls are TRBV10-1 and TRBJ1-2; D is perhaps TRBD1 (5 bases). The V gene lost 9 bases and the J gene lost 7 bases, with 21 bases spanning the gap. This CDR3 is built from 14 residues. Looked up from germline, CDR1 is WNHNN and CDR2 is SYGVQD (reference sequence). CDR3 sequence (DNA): TGCGCCAGAATCGGGGGAGACGGGCGTTGTGGCTACACCTTC. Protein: CARIGGDGRCGYTF.

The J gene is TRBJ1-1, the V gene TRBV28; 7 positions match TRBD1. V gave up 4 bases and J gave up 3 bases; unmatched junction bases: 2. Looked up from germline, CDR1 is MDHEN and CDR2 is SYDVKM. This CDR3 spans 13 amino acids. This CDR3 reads CASSSGQHTEAFF. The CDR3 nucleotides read TGTGCCAGCAGTTCGGGACAGCACACTGAAGCTTTCTTT.

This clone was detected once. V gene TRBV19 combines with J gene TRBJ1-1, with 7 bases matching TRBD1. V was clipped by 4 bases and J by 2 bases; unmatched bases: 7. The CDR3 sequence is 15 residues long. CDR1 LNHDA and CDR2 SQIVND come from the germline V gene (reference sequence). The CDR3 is CASSKGAGINTEAFF. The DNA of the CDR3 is TGTGCCAGTAGTAAGGGGGCAGGCATCAACACTGAAGCTTTCTTT.

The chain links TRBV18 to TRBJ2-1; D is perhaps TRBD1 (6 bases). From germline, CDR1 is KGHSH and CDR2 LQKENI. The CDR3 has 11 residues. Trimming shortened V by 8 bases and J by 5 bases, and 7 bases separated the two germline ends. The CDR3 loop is CASRQDNEQFF. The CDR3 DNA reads TGTGCCAGCCGACAGGACAATGAGCAGTTCTTC.

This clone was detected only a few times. CDR3 coding DNA: TGTGCCAGCAGCTTGGGGGGGACAGCCACCTCCTACGAGCAGTACTTC. Amino acid sequence: CASSLGGTATSYEQYF. The chain couples TRBV5-4 to TRBJ2-7; 7 bases fit TRBD1. Germline V gives CDR1 SGHNT, CDR2 YYREEE (reference sequence). V gave up 0 bases and J gave up 0 bases; unmatched junction bases: 6. The CDR3 runs to 16 residues.

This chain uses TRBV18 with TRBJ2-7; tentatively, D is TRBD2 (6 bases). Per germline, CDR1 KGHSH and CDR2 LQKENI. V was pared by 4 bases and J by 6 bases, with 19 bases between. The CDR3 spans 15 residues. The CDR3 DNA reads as TGTGCCAGCTCACTCCTAGACAGAGACGGGGGCGAGCAGTACTTC. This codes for CASSLLDRDGGEQYF.

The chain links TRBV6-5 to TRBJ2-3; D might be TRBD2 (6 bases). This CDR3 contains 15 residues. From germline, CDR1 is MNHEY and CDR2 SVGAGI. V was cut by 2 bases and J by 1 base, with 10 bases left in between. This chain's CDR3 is CASSYAGRRTDTQYF. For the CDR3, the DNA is TGTGCCAGCAGTTACGCGGGACGGCGCACAGATACGCAGTATTTT.

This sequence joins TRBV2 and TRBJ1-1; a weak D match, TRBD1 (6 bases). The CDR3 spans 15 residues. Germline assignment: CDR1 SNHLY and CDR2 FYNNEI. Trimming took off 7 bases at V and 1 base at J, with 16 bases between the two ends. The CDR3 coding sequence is TGTGCCAGCATTGAGTGGGGGGGCAGGAACACTGAAGCTTTCTTT. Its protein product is CASIEWGGRNTEAFF.

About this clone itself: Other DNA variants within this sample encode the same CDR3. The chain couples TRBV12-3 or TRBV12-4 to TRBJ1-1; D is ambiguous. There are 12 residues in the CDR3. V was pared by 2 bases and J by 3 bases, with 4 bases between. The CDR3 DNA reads TGTGCCAGCAGTTTATCCGACACTGAAGCTTTCTTT. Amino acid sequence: CASSLSDTEAFF.